This record concerns one T cell receptor (beta chain) sequence. The data stem from a study of cytomegalovirus exposure and HLA in healthy donors. It was with 60 Vbeta and 13 Jbeta primers that the PCR ran. Profiling relied on immunoSEQ multiplex PCR, and the TCRdb table lists in-frame clones only, not all of them. The sample has around 130,000 clones; roughly 82% are singletons. Germline V CDR1 and CDR2: SGHVS, FNYEAQ. CDR3 length equals 15 residues. With 5 bases removed from V and 6 bases from J, the gap between germline ends came to 19 bases. Sequences were obtained from PBMCs. This clonotype originated in a young woman in good health and CMV-seropositive. V and J are TRBV7-6 and TRBJ1-2; possible D gene TRBD1, 6 bases. For the CDR3, the DNA is TGTGCCAGCAGCCCCCGGGAGGGGGGGCCTGATGGCTACACCTTC. Its translation: CASSPREGGPDGYTF.